This record looks at one T cell receptor beta chain sequence and its context. The clone's antigen remains unknown. Base quality data are lacking; no much larger clone is found one base away. The data were obtained in a study of blood T cell repertoires in COVID-19 (dated by TCRdb to the early 2020s). In the study overall: Samples covering the acute and convalescent phases of COVID-19 were provided by collaborators in the United States, Italy and Spain. The samples were drawn from two sources: the first 160 participants of the ongoing ImmuneRACE study, and 1,254 subjects contributed by 6 global collaborators. The repertoires were released in a freely available public database meant as a resource for research on the immune response to SARS-CoV-2. Deeply sampled blood TCRbeta repertoires from subjects exposed to, actively infected with, or recovered from COVID-19 were included in the dataset. Where available, HLA class I and class II types were obtained from metadata supplied by the sample provider rather than from assay-based typing. The material from the prospective study consisted of cDNA or gDNA derived from T cells, B-cell-depleted T cells, or PBMCs. A de-identified subject ID, COVID-19 status, age in years and sex were almost always included in the sample metadata.

The collaborating institutions used their own protocols to collect whole blood in K2EDTA tubes. Collaborator samples were shipped for TCRbeta analysis as frozen whole blood, isolated PBMCs, or DNA extracted from either sample type. TCRbeta CDR3 regions were amplified from genomic DNA by means of the immunoSEQ Assay, a bias-controlled multiplex PCR. The published analysis was carried out like this. The number of nucleated cells in each sample was estimated by amplification of reference gene primers within the assay. To quantify the absolute abundance of each unique TCRbeta CDR3 rearrangement, sequence reads were collapsed and filtered. For each sample, productive Simpson clonality was calculated by taking the square root of Simpson's diversity index across productive rearrangements. TCRdb stores this immuneACCESS table with in-frame sequences only. Part of the clones is absent; in the studies checked, under half of the shortfall reflects unresolved V genes, and no reason is known for the rest. V, J and clone size reflect that table, while D and trimming were determined from the DNA. For this sample the table gives fewer than 100,000 clones, of which about 90% were detected only once. Over 15% of the sample is held by the ten biggest clonotypes.

CDR1 MNHEY and CDR2 SMNVEV were looked up in the germline V gene (reference sequence). V is cut by 7 bases and J by 4 bases, and the space between the germline ends is 13 bases. The CDR3 has 14 amino acids, counting the end cysteine and phenylalanine. The sequence is cut down to CDR3 DNA, 42 bases in frame from base 1. On the study overall, not on this receptor specifically: The quantity of clinical and demographic metadata differed by source and by participant and was supplied without curation.

The sample consisted of peripheral blood. The rearrangement combines TRBV27 with TRBJ1-4; the D gene is perhaps TRBD1, from 6 matching bases. The receptor was derived from a man aged 80 or over in a cohort sampled during active COVID-19. The DNA sequence is as follows: TGTGCCAGCAAACGGGGGGGACATAATGAAAAACTGTTTTTT. It encodes CASKRGGHNEKLFF.